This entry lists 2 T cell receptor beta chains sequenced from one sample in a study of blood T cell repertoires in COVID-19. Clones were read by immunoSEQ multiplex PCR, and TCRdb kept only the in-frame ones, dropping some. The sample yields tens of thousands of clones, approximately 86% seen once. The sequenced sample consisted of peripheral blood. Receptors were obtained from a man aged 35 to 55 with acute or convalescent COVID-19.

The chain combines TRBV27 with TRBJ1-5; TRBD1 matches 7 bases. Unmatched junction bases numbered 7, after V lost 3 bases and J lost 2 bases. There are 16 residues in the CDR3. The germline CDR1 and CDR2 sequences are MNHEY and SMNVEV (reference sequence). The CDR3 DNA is TGTGCCAGCAGTTTGGTCGGGACAGCTCGCAATCAGCCCCAGCATTTT. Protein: CASSLVGTARNQPQHF.

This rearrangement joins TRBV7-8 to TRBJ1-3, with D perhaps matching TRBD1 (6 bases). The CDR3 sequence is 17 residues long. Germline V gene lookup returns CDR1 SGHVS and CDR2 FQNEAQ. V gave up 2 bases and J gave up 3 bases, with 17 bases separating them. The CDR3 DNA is TGTGCCAGCAGCTTACCGGCGGACAGAGCCTATGGAAACACCATATATTTT. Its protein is CASSLPADRAYGNTIYF.